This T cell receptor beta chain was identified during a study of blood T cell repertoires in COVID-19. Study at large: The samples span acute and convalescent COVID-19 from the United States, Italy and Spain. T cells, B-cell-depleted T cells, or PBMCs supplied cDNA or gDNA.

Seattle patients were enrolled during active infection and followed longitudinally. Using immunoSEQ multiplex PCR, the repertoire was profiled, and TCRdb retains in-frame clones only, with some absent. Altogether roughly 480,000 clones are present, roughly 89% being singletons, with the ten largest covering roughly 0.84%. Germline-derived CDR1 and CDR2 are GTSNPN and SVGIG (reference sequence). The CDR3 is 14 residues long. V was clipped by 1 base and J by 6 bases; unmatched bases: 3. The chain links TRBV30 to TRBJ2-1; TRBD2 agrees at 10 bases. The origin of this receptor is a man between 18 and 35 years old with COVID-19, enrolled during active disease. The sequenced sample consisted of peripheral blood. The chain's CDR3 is CAWSGAGGPNEQFF. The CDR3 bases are TGTGCCTGGAGTGGAGCGGGAGGGCCCAATGAGCAGTTCTTC.